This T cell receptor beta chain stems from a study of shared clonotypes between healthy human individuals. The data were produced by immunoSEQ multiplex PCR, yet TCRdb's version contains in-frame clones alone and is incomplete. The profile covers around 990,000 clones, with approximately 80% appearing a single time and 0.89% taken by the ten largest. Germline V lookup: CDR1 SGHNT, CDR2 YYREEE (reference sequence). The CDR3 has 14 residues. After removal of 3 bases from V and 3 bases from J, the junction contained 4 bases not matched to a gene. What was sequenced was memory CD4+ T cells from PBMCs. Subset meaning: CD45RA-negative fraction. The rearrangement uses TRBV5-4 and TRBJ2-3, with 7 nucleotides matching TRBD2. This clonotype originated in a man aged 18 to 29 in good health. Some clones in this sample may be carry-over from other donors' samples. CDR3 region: CASSSAGRTDTQYF. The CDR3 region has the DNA TGTGCCAGCAGCTCGGCCGGGAGGACAGATACGCAGTATTTT.